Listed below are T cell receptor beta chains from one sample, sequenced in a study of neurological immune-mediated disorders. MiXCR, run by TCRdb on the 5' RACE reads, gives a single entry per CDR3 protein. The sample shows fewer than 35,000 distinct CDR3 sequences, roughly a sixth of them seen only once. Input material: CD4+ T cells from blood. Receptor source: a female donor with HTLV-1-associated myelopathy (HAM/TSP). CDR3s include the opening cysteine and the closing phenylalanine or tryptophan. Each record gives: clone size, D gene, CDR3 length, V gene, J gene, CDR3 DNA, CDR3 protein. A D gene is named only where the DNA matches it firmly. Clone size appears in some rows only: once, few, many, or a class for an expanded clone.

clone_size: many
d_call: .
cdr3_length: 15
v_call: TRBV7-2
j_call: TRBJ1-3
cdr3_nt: TGTGCCAGCAGCTTAGATTGGGGATCTGGAAACACCATATATTTT
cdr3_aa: CASSLDWGSGNTIYF

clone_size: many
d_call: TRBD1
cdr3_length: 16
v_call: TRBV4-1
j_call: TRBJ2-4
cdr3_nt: TGCGCCAGCAGCCAAGTCTTGGGGACAGCCCTAAACATTCAGTACTTC
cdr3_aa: CASSQVLGTALNIQYF

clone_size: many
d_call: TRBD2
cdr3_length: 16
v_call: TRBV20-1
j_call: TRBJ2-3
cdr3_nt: TGCAGTGCTAGAGGGGTACCAGCGGGGGGCGTAGATACGCAGTATTTT
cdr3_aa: CSARGVPAGGVDTQYF

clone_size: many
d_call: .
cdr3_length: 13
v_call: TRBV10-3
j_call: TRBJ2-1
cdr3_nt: TGTGCCATCAGTTCCGGGGACTACAATGAGCAGTTCTTC
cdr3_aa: CAISSGDYNEQFF

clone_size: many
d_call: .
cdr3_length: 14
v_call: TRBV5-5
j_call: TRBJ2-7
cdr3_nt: TGTGCCAGCAGCCATCTACAGGGATCGGACGAGCAGTACTTC
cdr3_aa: CASSHLQGSDEQYF

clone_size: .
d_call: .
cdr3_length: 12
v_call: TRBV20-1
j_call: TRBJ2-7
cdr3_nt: TGCAGTGCTGAGCGAACCGGCAACGAGCAGTACTTC
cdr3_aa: CSAERTGNEQYF

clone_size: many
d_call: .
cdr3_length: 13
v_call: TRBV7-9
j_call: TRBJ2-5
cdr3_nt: TGTGCCAGCAGCCCCCTCAGCATGGAGACCCAGTACTTC
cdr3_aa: CASSPLSMETQYF

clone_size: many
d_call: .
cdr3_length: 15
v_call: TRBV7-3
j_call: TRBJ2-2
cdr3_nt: TGTGCCAGCAGCTTTAATGAAGGGAGGACCGGGGAGCTGTTTTTT
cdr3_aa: CASSFNEGRTGELFF

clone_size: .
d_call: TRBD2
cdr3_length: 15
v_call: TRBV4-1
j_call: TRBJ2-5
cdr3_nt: TGCGCCAGCAGCTTGGGACTAGCGGCCCAAGAGACCCAGTACTTC
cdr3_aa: CASSLGLAAQETQYF

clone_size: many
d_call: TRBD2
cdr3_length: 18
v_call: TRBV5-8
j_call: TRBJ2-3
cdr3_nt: TGTGCCAGCAGCCCCGGACTAGCGGGAGGATCAAGCACAGATACGCAGTATTTT
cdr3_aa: CASSPGLAGGSSTDTQYF

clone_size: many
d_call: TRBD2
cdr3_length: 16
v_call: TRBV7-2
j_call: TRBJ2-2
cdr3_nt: TGTGCCAGCAGCCCCCGAACTAGCGGGGGGTCTGGGGAGCTGTTTTTT
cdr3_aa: CASSPRTSGGSGELFF

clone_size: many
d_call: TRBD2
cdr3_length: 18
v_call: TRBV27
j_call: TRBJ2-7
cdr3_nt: TGTGCCAGCAGAACCATCACCAGGACTAGCGGGAGACTCTACGAGCAGTACTTC
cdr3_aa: CASRTITRTSGRLYEQYF

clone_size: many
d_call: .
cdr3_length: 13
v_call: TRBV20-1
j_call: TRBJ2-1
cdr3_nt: TGCAGTGCTAGAGCGCCTTACCTTCGGGAGCAGTTCTTC
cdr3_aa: CSARAPYLREQFF

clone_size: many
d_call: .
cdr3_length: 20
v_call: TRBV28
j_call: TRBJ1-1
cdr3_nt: TGTGCCAGCAGTTTAGTGGGTTTATGGGTGACAGGCCGGGAGGACACTGAAGCTTTCTTT
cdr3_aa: CASSLVGLWVTGREDTEAFF

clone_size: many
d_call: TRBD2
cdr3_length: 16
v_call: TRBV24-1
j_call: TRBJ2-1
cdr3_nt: TGTGCCACCAGCCCTAGCGGGAGAAGCTCCTACAATGAGCAGTTCTTC
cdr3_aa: CATSPSGRSSYNEQFF

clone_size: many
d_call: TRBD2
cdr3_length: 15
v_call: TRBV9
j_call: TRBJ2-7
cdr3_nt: TGTGCCAGCAGTAATGGACTAGCGGGCCTCTACGAGCAGTACTTC
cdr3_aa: CASSNGLAGLYEQYF

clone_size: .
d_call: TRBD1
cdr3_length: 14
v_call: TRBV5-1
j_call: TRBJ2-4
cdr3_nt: TGCGCCAGCAGCTTAATGGGACAGGGGGACATTCAGTACTTC
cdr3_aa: CASSLMGQGDIQYF

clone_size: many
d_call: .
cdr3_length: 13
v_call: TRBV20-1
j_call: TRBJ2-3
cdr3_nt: TGCAGTCAGATCGGCGGGAGCACAGATACGCAGTATTTT
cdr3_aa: CSQIGGSTDTQYF

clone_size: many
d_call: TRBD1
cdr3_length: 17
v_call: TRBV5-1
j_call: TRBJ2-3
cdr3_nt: TGCGCCAGCAGCCCTGGAGAGACAGGGACCTTCACAGATACGCAGTATTTT
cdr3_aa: CASSPGETGTFTDTQYF

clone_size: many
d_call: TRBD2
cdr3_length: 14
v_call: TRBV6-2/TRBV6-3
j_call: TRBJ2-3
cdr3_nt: TGTGCCAGCAGTCCCGGGACTAGCGTAGATACGCAGTATTTT
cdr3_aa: CASSPGTSVDTQYF

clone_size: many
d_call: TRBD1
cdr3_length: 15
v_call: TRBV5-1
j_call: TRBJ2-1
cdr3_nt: TGCGCCAGCAGCCCCGGGACAGCCACTATGGATGAGCAGTTCTTC
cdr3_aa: CASSPGTATMDEQFF

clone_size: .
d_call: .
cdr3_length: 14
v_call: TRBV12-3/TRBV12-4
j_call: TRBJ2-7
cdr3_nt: TGTGCCAGCAGCCGACTAGTCGCCTTGGGAGAGCAGTACTTC
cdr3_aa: CASSRLVALGEQYF

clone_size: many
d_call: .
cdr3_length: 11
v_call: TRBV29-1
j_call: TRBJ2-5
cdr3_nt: TGCAGCGTTTATCAAGCAGAGACCCAGTACTTC
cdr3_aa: CSVYQAETQYF

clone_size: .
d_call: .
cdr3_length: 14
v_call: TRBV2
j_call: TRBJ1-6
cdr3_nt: TGTGCCAGCAGTGAACAGGCCTATAATTCACCCCTCCACTTT
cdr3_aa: CASSEQAYNSPLHF

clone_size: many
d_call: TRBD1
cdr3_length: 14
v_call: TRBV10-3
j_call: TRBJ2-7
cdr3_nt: TGTGCCATCAGTAACCAGGGGGCCCCCTACGAGCAGTACTTC
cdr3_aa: CAISNQGAPYEQYF

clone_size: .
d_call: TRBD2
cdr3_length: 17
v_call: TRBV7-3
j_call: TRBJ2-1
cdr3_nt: TGTGCCAGCAGCCCGGCGGGACTAGCGGGATCGCTAAATGAGCAGTTCTTC
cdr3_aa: CASSPAGLAGSLNEQFF

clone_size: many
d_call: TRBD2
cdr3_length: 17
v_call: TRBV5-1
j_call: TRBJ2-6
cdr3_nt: TGCGCCAGCAGCTTGGATCCAGCGGGAGATGGGGCCAACGTCCTGACTTTC
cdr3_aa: CASSLDPAGDGANVLTF

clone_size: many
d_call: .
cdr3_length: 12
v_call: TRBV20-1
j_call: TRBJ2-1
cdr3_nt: TGCAGTGCTAGGACAGGCGGCAATGAGCAGTTCTTC
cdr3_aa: CSARTGGNEQFF